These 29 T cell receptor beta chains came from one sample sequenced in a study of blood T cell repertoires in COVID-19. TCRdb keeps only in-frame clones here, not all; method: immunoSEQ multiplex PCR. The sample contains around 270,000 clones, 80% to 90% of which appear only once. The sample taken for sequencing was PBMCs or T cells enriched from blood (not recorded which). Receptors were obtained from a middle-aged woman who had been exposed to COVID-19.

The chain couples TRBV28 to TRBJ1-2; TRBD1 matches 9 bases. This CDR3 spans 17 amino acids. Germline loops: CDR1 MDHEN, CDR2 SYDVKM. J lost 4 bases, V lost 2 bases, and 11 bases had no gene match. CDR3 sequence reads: CASSLSPPGQGGYGYTF. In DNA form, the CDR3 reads TGTGCCAGCAGTTTAAGTCCCCCGGGACAGGGTGGCTATGGCTACACCTTC.

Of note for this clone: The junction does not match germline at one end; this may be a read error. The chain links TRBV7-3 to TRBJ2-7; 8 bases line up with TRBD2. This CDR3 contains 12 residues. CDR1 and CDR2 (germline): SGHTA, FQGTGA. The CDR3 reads CASSSPGGRFEF. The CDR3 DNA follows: TGTGCCAGCAGCTCCCCGGGGGGGCGCTTCGAATTC. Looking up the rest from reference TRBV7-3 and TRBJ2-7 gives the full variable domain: GAGVSQTPSNKVTEKGKYVELRCDPISGHTALYWYRQSLGQGPEFLIYFQGTGAADDSGLPNDRFFAVRPEGSVSTLKIQRTERGDSAVYLCASSSPGGRFEFGPGTRLTVT.

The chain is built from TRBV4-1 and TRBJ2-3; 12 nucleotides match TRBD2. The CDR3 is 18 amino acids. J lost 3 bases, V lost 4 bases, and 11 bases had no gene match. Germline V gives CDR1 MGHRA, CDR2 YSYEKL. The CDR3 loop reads CASSLGASGRARTDTQYF. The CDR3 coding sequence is TGCGCCAGCAGCCTAGGAGCTAGCGGGAGGGCCAGAACAGATACGCAGTATTTT.

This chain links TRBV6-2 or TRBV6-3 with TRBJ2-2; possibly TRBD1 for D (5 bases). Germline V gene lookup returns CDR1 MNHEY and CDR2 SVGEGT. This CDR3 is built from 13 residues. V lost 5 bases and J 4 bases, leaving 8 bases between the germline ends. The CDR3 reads CASSLGVTGELFF. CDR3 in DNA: TGTGCCAGCAGTCTAGGGGTCACCGGGGAGCTGTTTTTT.

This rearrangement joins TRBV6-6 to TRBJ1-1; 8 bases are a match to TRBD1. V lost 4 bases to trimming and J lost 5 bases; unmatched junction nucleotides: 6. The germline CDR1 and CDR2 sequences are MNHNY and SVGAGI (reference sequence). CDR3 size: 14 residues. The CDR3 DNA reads TGTGCCAGCAGTTTCGGACAGGGAGGGACTGAAGCTTTCTTT. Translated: CASSFGQGGTEAFF.

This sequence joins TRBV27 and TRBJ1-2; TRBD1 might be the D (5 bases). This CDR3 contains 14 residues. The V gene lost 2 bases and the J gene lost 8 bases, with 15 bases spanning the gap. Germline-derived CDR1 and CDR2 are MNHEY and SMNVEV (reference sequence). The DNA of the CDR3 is TGTGCCAGCAGTTTAAGGGCGCAGGGAGGCGGCTACACCTTC. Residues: CASSLRAQGGGYTF.

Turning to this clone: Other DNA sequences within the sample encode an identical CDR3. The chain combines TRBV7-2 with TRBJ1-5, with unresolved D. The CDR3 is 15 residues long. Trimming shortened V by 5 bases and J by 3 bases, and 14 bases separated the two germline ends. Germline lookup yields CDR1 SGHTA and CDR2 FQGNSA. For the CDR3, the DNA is TGTGCCAGCAGCCCCAGAACCGGGAACAATCAGCCCCAGCATTTT. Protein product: CASSPRTGNNQPQHF.

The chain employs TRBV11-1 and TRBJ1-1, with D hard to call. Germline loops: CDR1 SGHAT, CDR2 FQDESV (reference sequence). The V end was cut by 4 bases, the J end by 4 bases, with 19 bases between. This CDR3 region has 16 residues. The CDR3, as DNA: TGTGCCAGCAGCTCAAGAATAGCCCCGGGAGGCACTGAAGCTTTCTTT. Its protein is CASSSRIAPGGTEAFF.

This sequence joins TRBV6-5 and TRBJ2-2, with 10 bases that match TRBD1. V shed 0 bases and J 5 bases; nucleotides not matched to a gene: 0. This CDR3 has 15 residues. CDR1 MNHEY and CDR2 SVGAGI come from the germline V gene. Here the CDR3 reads CASSYSGQGTGELFF. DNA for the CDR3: TGTGCCAGCAGTTACTCGGGACAGGGGACCGGGGAGCTGTTTTTT.

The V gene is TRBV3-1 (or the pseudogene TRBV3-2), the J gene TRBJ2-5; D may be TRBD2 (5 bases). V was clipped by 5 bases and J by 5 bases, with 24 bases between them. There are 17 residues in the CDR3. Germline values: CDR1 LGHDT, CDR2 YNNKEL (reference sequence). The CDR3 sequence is CASSAQYLLGRRETQYF. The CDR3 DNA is TGTGCCAGCAGCGCACAGTACCTACTAGGCCGGCGGGAGACCCAGTACTTC.

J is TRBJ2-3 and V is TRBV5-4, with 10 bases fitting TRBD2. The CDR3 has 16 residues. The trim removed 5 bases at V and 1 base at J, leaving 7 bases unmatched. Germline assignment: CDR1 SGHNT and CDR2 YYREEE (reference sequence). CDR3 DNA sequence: TGTGCCAGCAGATCTGGGGGGACTAGCGGCACAGATACGCAGTATTTT. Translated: CASRSGGTSGTDTQYF.

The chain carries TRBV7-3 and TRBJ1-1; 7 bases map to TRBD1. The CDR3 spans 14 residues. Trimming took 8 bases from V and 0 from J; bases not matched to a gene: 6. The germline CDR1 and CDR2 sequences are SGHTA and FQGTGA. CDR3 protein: CASRRDSMNTEAFF. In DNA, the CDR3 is TGTGCCAGCCGCCGGGACAGCATGAACACTGAAGCTTTCTTT.

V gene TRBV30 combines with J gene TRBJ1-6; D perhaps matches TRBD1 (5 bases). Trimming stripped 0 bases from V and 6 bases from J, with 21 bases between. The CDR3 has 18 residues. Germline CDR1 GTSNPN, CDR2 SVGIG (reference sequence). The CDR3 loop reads CAWSVGKAPRVRNSPLHF. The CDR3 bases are TGTGCCTGGAGTGTTGGAAAGGCTCCCAGGGTTCGTAATTCACCCCTCCACTTT.

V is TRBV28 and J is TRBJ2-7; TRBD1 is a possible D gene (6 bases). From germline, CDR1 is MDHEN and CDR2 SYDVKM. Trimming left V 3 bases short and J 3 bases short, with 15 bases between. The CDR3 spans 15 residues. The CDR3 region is CASSLGSTGSYEQYF. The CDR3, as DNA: TGTGCCAGCAGTTTGGGGTCGACAGGTAGCTACGAGCAGTACTTC.

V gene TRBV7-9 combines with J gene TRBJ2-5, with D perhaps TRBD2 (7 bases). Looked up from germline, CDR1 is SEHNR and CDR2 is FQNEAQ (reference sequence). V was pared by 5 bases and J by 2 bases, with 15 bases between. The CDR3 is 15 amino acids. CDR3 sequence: CASSPTGGPQETQYF. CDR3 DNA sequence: TGTGCCAGCAGCCCTACGGGGGGCCCTCAAGAGACCCAGTACTTC.

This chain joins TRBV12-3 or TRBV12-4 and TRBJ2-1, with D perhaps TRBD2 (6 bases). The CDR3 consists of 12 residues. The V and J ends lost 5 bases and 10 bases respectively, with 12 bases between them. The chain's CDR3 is CASSPGLNEQFF. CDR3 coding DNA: TGTGCCAGCAGTCCTGGACTAAACGAGCAGTTCTTC.

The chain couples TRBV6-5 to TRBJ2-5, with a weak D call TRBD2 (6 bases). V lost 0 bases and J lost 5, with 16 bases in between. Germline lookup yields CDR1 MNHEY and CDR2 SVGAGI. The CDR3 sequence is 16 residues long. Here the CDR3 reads CASSYSTVAGGETQYF. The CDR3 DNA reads TGTGCCAGCAGTTACTCGACGGTAGCCGGAGGGGAGACCCAGTACTTC.

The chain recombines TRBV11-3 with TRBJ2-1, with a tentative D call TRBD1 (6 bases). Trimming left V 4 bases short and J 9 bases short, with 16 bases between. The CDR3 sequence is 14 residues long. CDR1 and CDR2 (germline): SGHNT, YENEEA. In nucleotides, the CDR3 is TGTGCCAGCAGCTCGTCCCGGGACAATTTTGAGCAGTTCTTC. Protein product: CASSSSRDNFEQFF.

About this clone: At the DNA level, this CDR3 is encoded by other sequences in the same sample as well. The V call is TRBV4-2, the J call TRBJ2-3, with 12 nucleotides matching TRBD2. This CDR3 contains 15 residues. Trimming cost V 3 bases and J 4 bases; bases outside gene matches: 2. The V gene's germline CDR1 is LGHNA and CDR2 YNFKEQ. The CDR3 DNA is TGTGCCAGCAGCCAGGCTAGCGGGGGGGCAGATACGCAGTATTTT. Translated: CASSQASGGADTQYF.

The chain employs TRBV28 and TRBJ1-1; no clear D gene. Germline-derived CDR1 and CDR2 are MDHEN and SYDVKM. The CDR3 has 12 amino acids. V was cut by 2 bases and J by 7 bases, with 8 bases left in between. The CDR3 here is CASSLRTIEAFF. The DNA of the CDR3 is TGTGCCAGCAGTTTACGAACAATTGAAGCTTTCTTT.

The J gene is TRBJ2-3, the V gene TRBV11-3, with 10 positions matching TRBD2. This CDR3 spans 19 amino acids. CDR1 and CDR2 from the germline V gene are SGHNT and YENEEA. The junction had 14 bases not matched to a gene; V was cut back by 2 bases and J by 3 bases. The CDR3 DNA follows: TGTGCCAGCAGCTTATGGGGGCTAGCGGGAGCGGAAGGAACAGATACGCAGTATTTT. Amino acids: CASSLWGLAGAEGTDTQYF.

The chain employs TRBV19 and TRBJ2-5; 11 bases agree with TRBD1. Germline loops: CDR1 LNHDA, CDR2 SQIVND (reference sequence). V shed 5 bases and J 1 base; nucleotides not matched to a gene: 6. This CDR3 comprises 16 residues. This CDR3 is CASSPGDRGSQETQYF. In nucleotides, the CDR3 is TGTGCCAGTAGTCCGGGGGACAGGGGGTCCCAAGAGACCCAGTACTTC.

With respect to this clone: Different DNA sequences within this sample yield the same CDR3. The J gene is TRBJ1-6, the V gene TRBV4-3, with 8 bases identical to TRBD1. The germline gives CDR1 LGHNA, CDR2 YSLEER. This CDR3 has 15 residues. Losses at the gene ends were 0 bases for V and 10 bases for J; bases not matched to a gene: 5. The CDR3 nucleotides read TGCGCCAGCAGCCAAGAAGGACAGGGAGGATCACCCCTCCACTTT. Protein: CASSQEGQGGSPLHF.

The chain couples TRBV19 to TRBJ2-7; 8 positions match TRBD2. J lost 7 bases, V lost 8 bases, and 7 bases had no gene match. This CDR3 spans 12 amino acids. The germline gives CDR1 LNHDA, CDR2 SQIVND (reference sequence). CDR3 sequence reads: CASPLGLDEQYV. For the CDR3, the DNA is TGTGCCAGTCCCCTGGGACTAGATGAGCAGTACGTC.

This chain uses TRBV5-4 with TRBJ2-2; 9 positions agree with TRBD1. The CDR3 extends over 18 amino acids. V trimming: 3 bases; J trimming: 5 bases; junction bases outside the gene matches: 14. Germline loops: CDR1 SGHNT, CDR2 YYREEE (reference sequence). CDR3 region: CASSSKTPGTGSTGELFF. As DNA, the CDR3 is TGTGCCAGCAGCTCGAAAACCCCCGGGACAGGGTCTACCGGGGAGCTGTTTTTT.

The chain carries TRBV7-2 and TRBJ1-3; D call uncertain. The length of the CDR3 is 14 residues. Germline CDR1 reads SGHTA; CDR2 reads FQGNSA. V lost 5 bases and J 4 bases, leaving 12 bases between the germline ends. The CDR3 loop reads CASSLLGRGNTIYF. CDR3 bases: TGTGCCAGCAGCCTCTTAGGCAGGGGAAACACCATATATTTT.

CDR3 amino acids: CASSLLGVGTEAFF. The CDR3 DNA reads TGTGCCAGCAGCTTATTAGGGGTGGGGACTGAAGCTTTCTTT. The chain combines TRBV7-9 with TRBJ1-1; possibly TRBD1 for D (5 bases). V lost 2 bases and J lost 5, with 12 bases in between. Germline lookup yields CDR1 SEHNR and CDR2 FQNEAQ (reference sequence). The CDR3 totals 14 residues.

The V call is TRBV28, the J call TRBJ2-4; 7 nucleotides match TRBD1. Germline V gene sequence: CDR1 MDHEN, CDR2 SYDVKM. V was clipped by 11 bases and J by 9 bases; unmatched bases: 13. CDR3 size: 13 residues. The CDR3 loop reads CAGISGQNIIQYF. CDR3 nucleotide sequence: TGTGCCGGAATTTCGGGACAGAACATCATTCAGTACTTC.

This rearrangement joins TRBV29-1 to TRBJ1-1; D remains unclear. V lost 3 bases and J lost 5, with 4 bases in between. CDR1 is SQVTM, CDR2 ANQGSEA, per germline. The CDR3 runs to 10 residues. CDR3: CSVEATEAFF. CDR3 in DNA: TGCAGCGTTGAGGCAACTGAAGCTTTCTTT.